This T cell receptor (beta chain) was captured in a study of cytomegalovirus exposure and HLA in healthy donors. PCR used 60 Vbeta primers and 13 Jbeta primers. Libraries were prepared by immunoSEQ multiplex PCR; TCRdb keeps only in-frame clonotypes and omits some of them. The sample has about 100,000 clones, 70% to 85% seen once; the top ten hold about 3.1%. Trimming took off 3 bases at V and 12 bases at J, with 10 bases between the two ends. Germline lookup yields CDR1 SQVTM and CDR2 ANQGSEA. The CDR3 extends over 10 amino acids. This clonotype was sampled from a woman between 40 and 50 years old in good health and CMV-seronegative. The sample consisted of PBMCs. The genes are TRBV29-1 and TRBJ2-3, with D possibly matching TRBD2 (5 bases). CDR3 sequence reads: CSVESSVQYF. The CDR3 nucleotides are TGCAGCGTTGAGAGTAGCGTACAGTATTTT.